One sample yielded the 23 T cell receptor beta chains listed below, sequenced in a study of blood T cells in healthy people across ages. A J-beta primer mix and a sample-barcoded 5' primer were used in a second PCR of about 7 to 12 cycles. TCRdb re-called the 5' RACE reads with MiXCR, one entry per CDR3 protein. The sample records fewer than 2,000,000 distinct CDR3 sequences, more than 35% being singletons. The sequenced sample consisted of blood. Receptor source: a human donor in good health.

The chain combines TRBV20-1 with TRBJ2-1; D is perhaps TRBD1 or TRBD2 (5 bases each). The CDR3 has 15 residues. Germline CDR1 DFQATT, CDR2 SNEGSKA (reference sequence). Trimming removed 2 bases from V and 4 bases from J, with 15 bases in between. DNA of the CDR3: TGCAGTGCTAGACGGGGCGGTGGCGGGTACAATGAGCAGTTCTTC. Amino acids: CSARRGGGGYNEQFF.

In its sample, this clonotype was seen a few times. This rearrangement joins TRBV4-3 to TRBJ1-6; no firm D call. The V end was cut by 0 bases, the J end by 3 bases, with 12 bases between. The germline V gene encodes CDR1 LGHNA and CDR2 YSLEER. This CDR3 spans 17 amino acids. The CDR3 DNA follows: TGCGCCAGCAGCCAAGATCGGGGAACTAACTATAATTCACCCCTCCACTTT. This codes for CASSQDRGTNYNSPLHF.

This clonotype was recorded a few times. This sequence joins TRBV27 and TRBJ1-2; TRBD1 agrees at 9 bases. The CDR3 has 14 amino acids. Germline-derived CDR1 and CDR2 are MNHEY and SMNVEV (reference sequence). The V segment lost 7 bases and the J segment 3 bases; nucleotides outside the gene matches: 6. The CDR3 region has the DNA TGTGCCAGCACTCCCGGGACAGGGTACTATGGCTACACCTTC. Its translation: CASTPGTGYYGYTF.

This clonotype was recorded a few times. The chain joins TRBV12-3 or TRBV12-4 to TRBJ1-1; 7 bases are shared with TRBD1. The CDR3 has 15 residues. Unmatched junction bases numbered 14, after V lost 3 bases and J lost 10 bases. The CDR3 region is CASSFVTGLCPPAFF. In DNA form, the CDR3 reads TGTGCCAGCAGTTTCGTGACAGGGTTGTGCCCGCCAGCTTTCTTT.

The chain recombines TRBV6-2 or TRBV6-3 with TRBJ2-5, with 9 bases fitting TRBD2. The CDR3 consists of 19 residues. The germline V gene encodes CDR1 MNHEY and CDR2 SVGEGT. J lost 11 bases, V lost 2 bases, and 24 bases had no gene match. The CDR3 region is CASSYRFPFGGGDDNEQYF. CDR3 DNA: TGTGCCAGCAGTTACCGGTTTCCCTTCGGCGGGGGGGATGACAATGAGCAGTACTTC.

This chain joins TRBV7-3 and TRBJ2-3; D may match TRBD1 or TRBD2 (5 bases each). Trimming removed 2 bases at V and 4 bases at J, with 13 bases between. This CDR3 is built from 15 residues. Germline CDR1 is SGHTA and CDR2 is FQGTGA. CDR3 protein: CASSLDLGPPDTQYF. The CDR3 DNA follows: TGTGCCAGCAGCTTAGACCTGGGACCTCCAGATACGCAGTATTTT.

This chain connects TRBV15 to TRBJ2-3; D uncertain. Germline values: CDR1 LNHNV, CDR2 YYDKDF (reference sequence). This CDR3 is 13 amino acids long. V was cut by 0 bases and J by 9 bases, with 10 bases left in between. Here the CDR3 DNA reads TGTGCCACCAGCAGAGATGAACTGAGGACGCAGTATTTT. Protein: CATSRDELRTQYF. Filled out from reference TRBV15 and TRBJ2-3, the complete variable domain reads DAMVIQNPRYQVTQFGKPVTLSCSQTLNHNVMYWYQQKSSQAPKLLFHYYDKDFNNEADTPDNFQSRRPNTSFCFLDIRSPGLGDTAMYLCATSRDELRTQYFGPGTRLTVL.

Only a few counts were recorded for this clonotype. The chain links TRBV3-1 to TRBJ2-7; 7 bases match TRBD1. In germline, CDR1 is LGHDT, CDR2 YNNKEL (reference sequence). This CDR3 contains 15 residues. Trimming cost V 4 bases and J 3 bases; bases outside gene matches: 9. This chain's CDR3 is CASSPSPTGNYEQYF. CDR3 nucleotide sequence: TGTGCCAGCAGCCCCAGCCCGACAGGGAACTACGAGCAGTACTTC.

The chain couples TRBV29-1 to TRBJ1-2, with no clear D. The germline CDR1 and CDR2 sequences are SQVTM and ANQGSEA. The CDR3 is 14 residues long. The V end lost 3 bases, the J end lost 7 bases, and 18 bases lay between the germline ends. The CDR3 DNA is TGCAGCGTTGAGGTTGGCTTAGGGAGCTGTGGCTACACCTTC. Protein: CSVEVGLGSCGYTF.

This clonotype was seen repeatedly, ten times or more. The gene calls are TRBV6-2 or TRBV6-3 and TRBJ2-7; D is perhaps TRBD1 (5 bases). The CDR3 contains 12 residues. The V end lost 6 bases, the J end lost 4 bases, and 10 bases lay between the germline ends. The germline V gene encodes CDR1 MNHEY and CDR2 SVGEGT. The CDR3 sequence is CASSYQGYEQYF. CDR3 DNA sequence: TGTGCCAGCAGCTACCAGGGTTACGAGCAGTACTTC.

This clonotype showed up just a few times. The chain joins TRBV6-2 or TRBV6-3 to TRBJ2-1, with D uncertain. Trimming took off 6 bases at V and 8 bases at J, with 11 bases between the two ends. The CDR3 sequence is 12 residues long. The germline gives CDR1 MNHEY, CDR2 SVGEGT. The CDR3 loop is CASRLDVHEQFF. The CDR3 DNA reads as TGTGCCAGCAGACTTGACGTCCATGAGCAGTTCTTC.

In this sample, this clonotype turned up a few times. This chain joins TRBV6-6 and TRBJ2-3; a possible D gene is TRBD1 (5 bases). With 5 bases removed from V and 9 bases from J, the gap between germline ends came to 15 bases. The V gene's germline CDR1 is MNHNY and CDR2 SVGAGI (reference sequence). The CDR3 totals 13 residues. In DNA form, the CDR3 reads TGTGCCAGCAGTGACCCGCCCCAGGGAACGCAGTATTTT. It specifies CASSDPPQGTQYF.

This clonotype came up many times. The chain recombines TRBV20-1 with TRBJ1-1; D not resolved. This CDR3 comprises 15 residues. The V and J ends lost 3 bases and 1 base respectively, with 15 bases between them. CDR1 and CDR2 (germline): DFQATT, SNEGSKA (reference sequence). The CDR3 is CSASRAAGSNTEAFF. The DNA of the CDR3 is TGCAGTGCTAGTCGGGCAGCCGGATCGAACACTGAAGCTTTCTTT.

Note on this clonotype: A junction boundary mismatches the germline segment, possibly from a read error. The CDR3 nucleotides are TGTGCCGGCAGCGTAGTCACGGGATTAGGGGTCCAAGAGACCCAGTACTTC. It codes for CAGSVVTGLGVQETQYF. This chain joins TRBV9 and TRBJ2-5; D may be TRBD1 or TRBD2 (5 bases each). The length of the CDR3 is 17 residues. The germline V gene encodes CDR1 SGDLS and CDR2 YYNGEE.

DNA of the CDR3: TGTGCCAGCGGGCCTCTTAGGCAGCTACGAGAGACCCAGTACTTC. Translation: CASGPLRQLRETQYF. The chain links TRBV21-1 to TRBJ2-5; the D call of TRBD2 is as the table states it, not checked on the DNA. TRBV21-1 constitutes a pseudogene. The CDR3 is made up of 15 amino acids.

Regarding this clonotype: The junction differs from germline at one of its ends, possibly a read error. The V call is TRBV7-9, the J call TRBJ2-3; 8 bases map to TRBD2. CDR1 is SEHNR and CDR2 is FQNEAQ in the germline V gene (reference sequence). The CDR3 has 16 residues. The DNA of the CDR3 is TGTGCCAGCAGCCCGTCGAGCGGGGGACGCACAGGTACGCAGTATTTT. Amino acid sequence: CASSPSSGGRTGTQYF. The full variable domain, with the rest looked up from reference TRBV7-9 and TRBJ2-3, is DTGVSQNPRHKITKRGQNVTFRCDPISEHNRLYWYRQTLGQGPEFLTYFQNEAQLEKSRLLSDRFSAERPKGSFSTLEIQRTEQGDSAMYLCASSPSSGGRTGTQYFGPGTRLTVL.

This clonotype has ten or more counts. The chain is built from TRBV29-1 and TRBJ2-1; the D gene is possibly TRBD1 (5 bases). Trimming left V 7 bases short and J 8 bases short, with 15 bases between. The germline CDR1 and CDR2 sequences are SQVTM and ANQGSEA. The CDR3 is 12 amino acids. Written as DNA, the CDR3 is TGCAGCGGCCGTCAGGGTAGGGATGAGCAGTTCTTC. Residues: CSGRQGRDEQFF.

The V and J genes are TRBV3-1 and TRBJ2-5, with D possibly matching TRBD1 (6 bases). V gave up 1 base and J gave up 4 bases, with 10 bases separating them. The CDR3 totals 14 residues. Germline V gene sequence: CDR1 LGHDT, CDR2 YNNKEL (reference sequence). CDR3 protein: CASSQVAGVETQYF. CDR3 DNA: TGTGCCAGCAGCCAAGTGGCAGGGGTAGAGACCCAGTACTTC.

Comment on this clonotype: Sequence at one end of the junction differs from germline and may be a read error. The V gene is TRBV4-3, the J gene TRBJ2-7; D perhaps matches TRBD2 (6 bases). Per the germline V gene, CDR1 is LGHNA and CDR2 is YSLEER. CDR3 length equals 14 residues. CDR3 sequence reads: CTSSQGRDFYEQYF. As DNA, the CDR3 is TGCACCAGCAGCCAAGGACGGGACTTCTACGAGCAGTACTTC.

In its sample, this clonotype was seen a few times. The V and J genes are TRBV4-1 and TRBJ2-5; no clear D gene. V lost 2 bases, J lost 5 bases, and 12 bases lay in between. The CDR3 extends over 14 amino acids. Germline lookup yields CDR1 MGHRA and CDR2 YSYEKL. The CDR3 nucleotides read TGCGCCAGCAGCCAACGAGGAGTTCCGGAGACCCAGTACTTC. This translates into CASSQRGVPETQYF.

The chain combines TRBV29-1 with TRBJ2-4, with 9 bases lining up with TRBD1. CDR1 and CDR2 from the germline V gene are SQVTM and ANQGSEA. V dropped 4 bases and J dropped 15; count of bases not matched to a gene: 13. The CDR3 is 13 amino acids. In DNA form, the CDR3 reads TGCAGCGTTGCAAGGACAGGGGCATACGAGCGGTACTTC. Translation gives CSVARTGAYERYF.

This clonotype came up a few times. The rearrangement uses TRBV5-1 and TRBJ1-2; maybe TRBD1 (5 bases). The V and J ends lost 2 bases and 8 bases respectively, with 10 bases between them. This CDR3 is built from 12 residues. Germline V gene sequence: CDR1 SGHRS, CDR2 YFSETQ. CDR3 nucleotides: TGCGCCAGCAGCTTCGCGGCAGGGGGCTACACCTTC. Amino acids: CASSFAAGGYTF.

This clonotype was detected a few times. The chain recombines TRBV9 with TRBJ2-3; TRBD1 is a possible D gene (6 bases). V was shortened by 4 bases and J by 4 bases, with 13 bases between the two germline ends. CDR1 and CDR2 from the germline V gene are SGDLS and YYNGEE. There are 14 residues in the CDR3. Written as DNA, the CDR3 is TGTGCCAGCAGCCCCAGGGGTTGGGCAGATACGCAGTATTTT. This translates into CASSPRGWADTQYF. The whole variable domain, filled in from reference TRBV9 and TRBJ2-3, reads DSGVTQTPKHLITATGQRVTLRCSPRSGDLSVYWYQQSLDQGLQFLIQYYNGEERAKGNILERFSAQQFPDLHSELNLSSLELGDSALYFCASSPRGWADTQYFGPGTRLTVL.